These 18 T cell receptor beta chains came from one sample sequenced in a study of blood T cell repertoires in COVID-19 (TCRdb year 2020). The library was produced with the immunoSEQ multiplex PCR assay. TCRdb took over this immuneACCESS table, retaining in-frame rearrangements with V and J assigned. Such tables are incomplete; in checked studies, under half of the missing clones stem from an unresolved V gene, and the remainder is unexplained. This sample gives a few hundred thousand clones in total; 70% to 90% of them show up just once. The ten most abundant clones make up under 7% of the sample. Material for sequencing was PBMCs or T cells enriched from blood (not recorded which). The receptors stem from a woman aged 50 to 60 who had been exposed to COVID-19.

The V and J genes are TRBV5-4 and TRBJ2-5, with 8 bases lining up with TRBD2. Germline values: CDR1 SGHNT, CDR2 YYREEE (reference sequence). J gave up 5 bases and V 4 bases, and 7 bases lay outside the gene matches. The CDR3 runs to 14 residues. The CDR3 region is CASSPTSGRETQYF. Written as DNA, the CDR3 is TGTGCCAGCAGCCCTACTAGCGGCCGGGAGACCCAGTACTTC.

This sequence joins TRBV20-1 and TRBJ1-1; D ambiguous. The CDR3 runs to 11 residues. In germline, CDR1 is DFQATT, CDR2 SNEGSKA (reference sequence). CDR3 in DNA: TGCAAAGCTCGGGGTAACACTGAAGCTTTCTTT. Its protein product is CKARGNTEAFF.

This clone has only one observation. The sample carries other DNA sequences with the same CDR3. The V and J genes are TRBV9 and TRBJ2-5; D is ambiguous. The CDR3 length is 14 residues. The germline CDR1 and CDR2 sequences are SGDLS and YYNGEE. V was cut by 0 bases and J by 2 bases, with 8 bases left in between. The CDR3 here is CASSVAGGQETQYF. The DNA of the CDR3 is TGTGCCAGCAGCGTAGCAGGTGGTCAAGAGACCCAGTACTTC.

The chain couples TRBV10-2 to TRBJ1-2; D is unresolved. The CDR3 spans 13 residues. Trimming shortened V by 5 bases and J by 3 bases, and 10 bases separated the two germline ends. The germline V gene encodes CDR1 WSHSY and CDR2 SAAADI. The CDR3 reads CASSSSTDYGYTF. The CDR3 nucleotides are TGCGCCAGCAGTTCCAGTACAGACTATGGCTACACCTTC.

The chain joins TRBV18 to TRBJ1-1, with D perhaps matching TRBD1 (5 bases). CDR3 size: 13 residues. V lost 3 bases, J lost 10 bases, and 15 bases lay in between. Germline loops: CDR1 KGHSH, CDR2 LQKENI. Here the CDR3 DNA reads TGTGCCAGCTCACCGTCGGGACGGGAGGGAGCTTTCTTT. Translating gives CASSPSGREGAFF. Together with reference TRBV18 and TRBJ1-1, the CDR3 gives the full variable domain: NAGVMQNPRHLVRRRGQEARLRCSPMKGHSHVYWYRQLPEEGLKFMVYLQKENIIDESGMPKERFSAEFPKEGPSILRIQQVVRGDSAAYFCASSPSGREGAFFGQGTRLTVV.

The CDR3 bases are TGTGCCAGCAGCTTTCAAACTCTGTCCTACAATGAGCAGTTCTTC. Encoded protein: CASSFQTLSYNEQFF. This chain joins TRBV5-4 and TRBJ2-1; D ambiguous. Germline V gene sequence: CDR1 SGHNT, CDR2 YYREEE (reference sequence). V was clipped by 2 bases and J by 1 base, with 10 bases between them. The CDR3 contains 15 residues.

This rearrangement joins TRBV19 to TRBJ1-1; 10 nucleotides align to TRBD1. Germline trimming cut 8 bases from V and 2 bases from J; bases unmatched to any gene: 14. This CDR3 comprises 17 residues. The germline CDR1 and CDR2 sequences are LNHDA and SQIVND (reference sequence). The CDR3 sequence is CASSSGTGVGGNTEAFF. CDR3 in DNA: TGTGCCAGTTCCTCCGGGACAGGGGTGGGAGGAAACACTGAAGCTTTCTTT.

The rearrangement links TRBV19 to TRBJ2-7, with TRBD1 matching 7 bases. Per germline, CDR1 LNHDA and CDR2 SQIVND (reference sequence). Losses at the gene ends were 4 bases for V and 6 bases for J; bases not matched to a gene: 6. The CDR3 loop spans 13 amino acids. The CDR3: CASSKDRFSEQYF. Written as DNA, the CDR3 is TGTGCCAGTAGTAAGGACAGGTTTAGCGAGCAGTACTTC.

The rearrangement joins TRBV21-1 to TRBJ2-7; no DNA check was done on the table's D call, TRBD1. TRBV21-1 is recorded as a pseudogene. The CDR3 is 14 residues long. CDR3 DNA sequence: TGTGCCGTTCACCGGGACAGGGGGCTCTACGAGCAGTACTTC. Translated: CAVHRDRGLYEQYF.

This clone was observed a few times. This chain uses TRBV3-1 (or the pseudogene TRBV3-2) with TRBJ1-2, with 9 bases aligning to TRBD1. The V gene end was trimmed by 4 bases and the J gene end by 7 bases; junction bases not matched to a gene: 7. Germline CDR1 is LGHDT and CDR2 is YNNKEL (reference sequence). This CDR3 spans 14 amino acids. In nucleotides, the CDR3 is TGTGCCAGCAGCCGAACAGGGGGCGAAGGTGGCTACACCTTC. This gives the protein CASSRTGGEGGYTF.

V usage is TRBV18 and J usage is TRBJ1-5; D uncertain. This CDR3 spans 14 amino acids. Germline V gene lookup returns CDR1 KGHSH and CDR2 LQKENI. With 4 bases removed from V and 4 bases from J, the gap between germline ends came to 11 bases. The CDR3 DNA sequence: TGTGCCAGCTCACTTCAGGCGAGAAATCAGCCCCAGCATTTT. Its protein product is CASSLQARNQPQHF.

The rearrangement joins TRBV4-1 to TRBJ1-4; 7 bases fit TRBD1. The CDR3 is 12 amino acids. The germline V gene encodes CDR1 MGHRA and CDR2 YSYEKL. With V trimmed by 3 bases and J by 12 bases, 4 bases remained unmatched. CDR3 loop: CASSHFTGELFF. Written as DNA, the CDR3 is TGCGCCAGCAGCCATTTTACAGGGGAACTGTTTTTT.

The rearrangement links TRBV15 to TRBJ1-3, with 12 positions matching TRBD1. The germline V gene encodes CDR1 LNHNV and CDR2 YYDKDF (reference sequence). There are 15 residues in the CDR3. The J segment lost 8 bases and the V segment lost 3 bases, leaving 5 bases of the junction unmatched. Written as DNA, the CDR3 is TGTGCCACCAGCAGGCCGGGACAGGGGGCAGACACCATATATTTT. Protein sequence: CATSRPGQGADTIYF.

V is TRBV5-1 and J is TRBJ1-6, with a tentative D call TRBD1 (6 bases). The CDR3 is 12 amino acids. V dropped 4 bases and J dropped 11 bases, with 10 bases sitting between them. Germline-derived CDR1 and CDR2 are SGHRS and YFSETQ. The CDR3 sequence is CASSPTGTPLHF. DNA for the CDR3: TGCGCCAGCAGCCCAACAGGGACACCCCTCCACTTT.

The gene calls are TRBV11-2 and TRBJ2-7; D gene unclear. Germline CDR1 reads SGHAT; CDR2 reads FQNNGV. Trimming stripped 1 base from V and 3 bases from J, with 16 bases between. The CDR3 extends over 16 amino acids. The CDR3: CASSLGATTLDYEQYF. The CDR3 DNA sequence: TGTGCCAGCAGCTTAGGCGCGACAACGCTCGACTACGAGCAGTACTTC. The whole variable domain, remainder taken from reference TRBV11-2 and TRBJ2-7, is EAGVAQSPRYKIIEKRQSVAFWCNPISGHATLYWYQQILGQGPKLLIQFQNNGVVDDSQLPKDRFSAERLKGVDSTLKIQPAKLEDSAVYLCASSLGATTLDYEQYFGPGTRLTVT.

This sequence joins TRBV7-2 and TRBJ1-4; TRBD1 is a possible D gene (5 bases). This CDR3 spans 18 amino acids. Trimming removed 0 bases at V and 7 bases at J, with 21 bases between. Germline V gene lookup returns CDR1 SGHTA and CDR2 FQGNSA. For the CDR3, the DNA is TGTGCCAGCAGCTTAGCCGATTTTGGGGGGTTAGGTGGTGAAAAACTGTTTTTT. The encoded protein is CASSLADFGGLGGEKLFF. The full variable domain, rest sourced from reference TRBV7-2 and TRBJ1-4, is GAGVSQSPSNKVTEKGKDVELRCDPISGHTALYWYRQSLGQGLEFLIYFQGNSAPDKSGLPSDRFSAERTGGSVSTLTIQRTQQEDSAVYLCASSLADFGGLGGEKLFFGSGTQLSVL.

CDR3 sequence (DNA): TGTGCCTGGAGCCGTTCGACGGAGAGCCTGAACACTGAAGCTTTCTTT. Protein: CAWSRSTESLNTEAFF. V and J are TRBV30 and TRBJ1-1, with D unresolved. This CDR3 region has 16 residues. Germline assignment: CDR1 GTSNPN and CDR2 SVGIG (reference sequence). Trimming took off 3 bases at V and 0 bases at J, with 17 bases between the two ends.

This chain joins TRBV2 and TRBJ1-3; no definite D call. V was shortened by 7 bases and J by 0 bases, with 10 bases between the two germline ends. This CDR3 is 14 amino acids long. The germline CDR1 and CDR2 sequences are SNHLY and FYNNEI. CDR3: CASTGGISGNTIYF. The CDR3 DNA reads TGTGCCAGCACCGGAGGGATCTCTGGAAACACCATATATTTT.